Following are 20 T cell receptor beta chains from one sample sequenced in a study of blood T cell repertoires in COVID-19. Profiling relied on immunoSEQ multiplex PCR, and the TCRdb table lists in-frame clones only, not all of them. Among about 240,000 clones, about 80% were seen once, and the ten largest hold roughly 2%. Sample: peripheral blood. The receptors come from a man aged 30 to 39 who had recovered from COVID-19.

The chain combines TRBV7-6 with TRBJ2-1; TRBD2 matches at 11 bases. V lost 6 bases, J lost 12 bases, and 16 bases stayed unmatched. Germline V gene sequence: CDR1 SGHVS, CDR2 FNYEAQ. CDR3 size: 16 residues. CDR3: CASSSSSSGGRVVQFF. The CDR3, as DNA: TGTGCCAGCAGTTCCTCGTCTAGCGGGGGGCGGGTAGTGCAGTTCTTC.

The V call is TRBV2, the J call TRBJ2-1; 8 bases agree with TRBD2. This CDR3 has 14 amino acids. V trimming: 5 bases; J trimming: 6 bases; junction bases outside the gene matches: 6. CDR1 is SNHLY and CDR2 is FYNNEI in the germline V gene. As DNA, the CDR3 is TGTGCCAGCAGTCTCGGACTAGCTGTCAATGAGCAGTTCTTC. This sequence encodes CASSLGLAVNEQFF.

The chain has TRBV7-9 and TRBJ1-3, with D perhaps TRBD1 (6 bases). Deletions cut 0 bases from V and 4 bases from J, with 10 bases between. The germline CDR1 and CDR2 sequences are SEHNR and FQNEAQ (reference sequence). The CDR3 covers 15 residues. This CDR3 is CASSLAGRGGNTIYF. CDR3 sequence (DNA): TGTGCCAGCAGCTTAGCAGGCAGGGGAGGAAACACCATATATTTT. The variable domain in full, completed from reference TRBV7-9 and TRBJ1-3, reads DTGVSQNPRHKITKRGQNVTFRCDPISEHNRLYWYRQTLGQGPEFLTYFQNEAQLEKSRLLSDRFSAERPKGSFSTLEIQRTEQGDSAMYLCASSLAGRGGNTIYFGEGSWLTVV.

The CDR3 sequence is CASRTIEGTQYF. The DNA for the CDR3 is TGTGCCAGCAGAACAATCGAGGGTACGCAGTATTTT. This rearrangement joins TRBV16 to TRBJ2-3; tentative D call: TRBD2 (5 bases). V lost 6 bases to trimming and J lost 8 bases, with 12 bases between them. Germline CDR1 KGHSY, CDR2 FQNENV. The CDR3 is made up of 12 amino acids. Full variable domain (missing parts from reference TRBV16 and TRBJ2-3): GEEVAQTPKHLVRGEGQKAKLYCAPIKGHSYVFWYQQVLKNEFKFLISFQNENVFDETGMPKERFSAKCLPNSPCSLEIQATKLEDSAVYFCASRTIEGTQYFGPGTRLTVL.

This clone was found once. The chain combines TRBV13 with TRBJ2-5; D gene uncertain. The germline CDR1 and CDR2 sequences are PRHDT and FYEKMQ (reference sequence). V lost 2 bases to trimming and J lost 1 base, with 11 bases between them. This CDR3 is built from 15 residues. The CDR3 DNA follows: TGTGCCAGCAGCTTATCCAAGGCAGGCCAAGAGACCCAGTACTTC. Translated, it gives CASSLSKAGQETQYF. The variable domain in full, completed from reference TRBV13 and TRBJ2-5, reads AAGVIQSPRHLIKEKRETATLKCYPIPRHDTVYWYQQGPGQDPQFLISFYEKMQSDKGSIPDRFSAQQFSDYHSELNMSSLELGDSALYFCASSLSKAGQETQYFGPGTRLLVL.

This chain joins TRBV6-5 and TRBJ2-3, with TRBD2 matching over 15 bases. The CDR3 contains 14 residues. Per germline, CDR1 MNHEY and CDR2 SVGAGI. J was trimmed by 5 bases and V by 6 bases; bases with no gene match: 0. The CDR3 loop reads CASRGLAGGDTQYF. The CDR3 bases are TGTGCCAGCAGGGGACTAGCGGGGGGAGATACGCAGTATTTT.

The chain is built from TRBV5-4 and TRBJ2-3; 10 nucleotides agree with TRBD1. Germline loops: CDR1 SGHNT, CDR2 YYREEE (reference sequence). The CDR3 has 15 residues. Germline trimming cut 6 bases from V and 3 bases from J; bases unmatched to any gene: 7. The CDR3 loop reads CASNGQGGGTDTQYF. Here the CDR3 DNA reads TGTGCCAGCAACGGACAGGGGGGGGGAACAGATACGCAGTATTTT.

This clone was found once. V and J are TRBV19 and TRBJ2-3; D gene uncertain. In germline, CDR1 is LNHDA, CDR2 SQIVND (reference sequence). CDR3 length: 16 residues. V was clipped by 7 bases and J by 1 base, with 18 bases between them. CDR3 residues: CASNRHPTLGTDTQYF. The DNA of the CDR3 is TGTGCCAGTAATCGACACCCTACTCTGGGCACAGATACGCAGTATTTT.

The J gene is TRBJ2-1, the V gene TRBV28; possibly TRBD1 for D (6 bases). Trimming shortened V by 6 bases and J by 4 bases, and 19 bases separated the two germline ends. Germline CDR1 and CDR2: MDHEN and SYDVKM. The CDR3 has 16 amino acids. CDR3 in amino acids: CASSPRDTFLYNEQFF. CDR3 bases: TGTGCCAGCAGCCCCCGGGACACGTTCCTATACAATGAGCAGTTCTTC.

This clone was picked up one time. The chain is built from TRBV7-3 and TRBJ1-6, with D unresolved. The CDR3 consists of 15 residues. The V gene's germline CDR1 is SGHTA and CDR2 FQGTGA. Trimming pared 5 bases from V and 1 base from J, leaving 9 bases between. The CDR3 here is CASSREGSYNSPLHF. The CDR3, as DNA: TGTGCCAGCAGCCGGGAAGGGTCCTATAATTCACCCCTCCACTTT.

This rearrangement joins TRBV5-1 to TRBJ2-3; TRBD2 might be the D (7 bases). The V end was cut by 0 bases, the J end by 7 bases, with 12 bases between. This CDR3 is 14 amino acids long. Germline V lookup: CDR1 SGHRS, CDR2 YFSETQ. As DNA, the CDR3 is TGCGCCAGCAGCTTGGCGGGGGGCCCAAATACGCAGTATTTT. Protein: CASSLAGGPNTQYF.

The chain joins TRBV4-2 to TRBJ1-5, with D possibly being TRBD1 (5 bases). In germline, CDR1 is LGHNA, CDR2 YNFKEQ. The CDR3 is 15 residues long. The ends were cut back, 2 bases at V and 5 bases at J, with 13 bases in the middle. CDR3 sequence (DNA): TGTGCCAGCAGCCAACAGGGAACAGTCGATCAGCCCCAGCATTTT. Its protein is CASSQQGTVDQPQHF.

This sequence joins TRBV5-1 and TRBJ1-1; D unresolved. CDR1 and CDR2 (germline): SGHRS, YFSETQ. This CDR3 contains 14 residues. The V end was cut by 0 bases, the J end by 1 base, with 7 bases between. The CDR3 protein is CASSLVFGNTEAFF. CDR3 DNA: TGCGCCAGCAGCTTGGTGTTCGGGAACACTGAAGCTTTCTTT.

The table lists this clone with a few counts. CDR3 region: CAISESIEGRTDTQYF. Written as DNA, the CDR3 is TGTGCCATCAGTGAGTCGATAGAGGGGAGGACAGATACGCAGTATTTT. The gene calls are TRBV10-3 and TRBJ2-3; a possible D gene is TRBD2 (6 bases). This CDR3 has 16 amino acids. The V end was cut by 0 bases, the J end by 3 bases, with 13 bases between. Germline-derived CDR1 and CDR2 are ENHRY and SYGVKD.

Of note for this clone: Other DNA sequences in this specimen translate into the identical CDR3. The chain couples TRBV5-8 to TRBJ1-5; possibly TRBD1 for D (5 bases). Germline V gives CDR1 SGHTS, CDR2 YDEGEE. The V and J ends lost 2 bases and 4 bases respectively, with 7 bases between them. The CDR3 has 13 residues. The CDR3 loop is CASSLDRNQPQHF. The DNA of the CDR3 is TGTGCCAGCAGCTTAGACAGAAATCAGCCCCAGCATTTT.

The chain is built from TRBV3-1 (or the pseudogene TRBV3-2) and TRBJ1-6, with 9 bases aligning to TRBD1. CDR1 and CDR2 (germline): LGHDT, YNNKEL (reference sequence). This CDR3 is built from 15 residues. The ends lost 1 base at V and 7 bases at J; junction bases unmatched: 2. CDR3 nucleotide sequence: TGTGCCAGCAGCCAAGCTGGGACAGGGAATTCACCCCTCCACTTT. It translates to CASSQAGTGNSPLHF.

This chain joins TRBV6-2 or TRBV6-3 and TRBJ2-7; D possibly corresponds to TRBD1 (5 bases). Germline V gives CDR1 MNHEY, CDR2 SVGEGT. V was trimmed by 6 bases and J by 7 bases, leaving 16 bases between them. The CDR3 consists of 13 residues. The CDR3 here is CASSPQGTVEQYF. For the CDR3, the DNA is TGTGCCAGCAGCCCGCAGGGAACCGTGGAGCAGTACTTC.

The chain joins TRBV18 to TRBJ2-2; possible D gene TRBD1, 6 bases. Germline V CDR1 and CDR2: KGHSH, LQKENI. V lost 3 bases and J lost 0, with 8 bases in between. The length of the CDR3 is 15 residues. The CDR3 DNA reads as TGTGCCAGCTCACCTGGACAGTCGAACACCGGGGAGCTGTTTTTT. This codes for CASSPGQSNTGELFF.

The gene calls are TRBV19 and TRBJ2-5; D is perhaps TRBD1 (5 bases). CDR1 is LNHDA and CDR2 is SQIVND in the germline V gene (reference sequence). The CDR3 runs to 12 residues. Between the trimmed V and J ends, which lost 9 bases and 2 bases, there was a span of 10 bases. The CDR3 DNA reads TGTGCCAGCTCTGGGGCGCAAGAGACCCAGTACTTC. This translates into CASSGAQETQYF.

This chain uses TRBV4-1 with TRBJ1-5; D remains ambiguous. CDR3 length: 16 residues. Germline CDR1 is MGHRA and CDR2 is YSYEKL. The ends were cut back, 5 bases at V and 7 bases at J, with 21 bases in the middle. The CDR3 DNA reads TGCGCCAGCAGCTTGCTCCCAGCCCCAGCGGCACAGCCCCAGCATTTT. Encoded protein: CASSLLPAPAAQPQHF.